The 17 T cell receptor beta chains given below trace back to one sample, sequenced in a study of T cell responses to AZD1222 COVID-19 vaccine. Measured with immunoSEQ multiplex PCR; TCRdb has only the in-frame clones, and not every one. The data contain over 150,000 clones, about nine tenths of them singletons. The starting material was peripheral blood, obtained on day 0 of MenACWY control vaccination. All receptors derive from an adult in good health.

The rearrangement uses TRBV6-5 and TRBJ1-2, with 7 bases that match TRBD1. From germline, CDR1 is MNHEY and CDR2 SVGAGI. The CDR3 covers 14 residues. J gave up 4 bases and V 3 bases, and 5 bases lay outside the gene matches. The CDR3 coding sequence is TGTGCCAGCAGTTATGACAGGGCTCCCTATGGCTACACCTTC. Its translation is CASSYDRAPYGYTF.

CDR3 in DNA: TGCGCCAGCAGCCCCAGGCAGGGATCCTCAGATACGCAGTATTTT. Encoded protein: CASSPRQGSSDTQYF. The chain has TRBV5-1 and TRBJ2-3, with TRBD1 as a possible D gene (5 bases). Germline V lookup: CDR1 SGHRS, CDR2 YFSETQ. The CDR3 contains 15 residues. The V gene lost 4 bases and the J gene lost 4 bases, with 16 bases spanning the gap.

The rearrangement links TRBV29-1 to TRBJ2-2; D perhaps matches TRBD2 (6 bases). Germline V gene lookup returns CDR1 SQVTM and CDR2 ANQGSEA. CDR3 size: 16 residues. V lost 6 bases to trimming and J lost 3 bases, with 20 bases between them. CDR3: CSVLTPRTTYTGELFF. The CDR3 DNA sequence: TGCAGCGTCCTTACCCCCCGGACTACTTACACCGGGGAGCTGTTTTTT.

J is TRBJ2-2 and V is TRBV7-3; 11 bases map to TRBD2. The CDR3 is 15 residues long. The J segment lost 6 bases and the V segment lost 5 bases, leaving 5 bases of the junction unmatched. Per the germline V gene, CDR1 is SGHTA and CDR2 is FQGTGA. CDR3 DNA sequence: TGTGCCAGCAGCACATTAGCGGGAGGGGCCGGGGAGCTGTTTTTT. It encodes CASSTLAGGAGELFF.

The chain is built from TRBV18 and TRBJ2-3, with 10 bases fitting TRBD2. The CDR3 totals 16 residues. V was pared by 1 base and J by 2 bases, with 3 bases of the junction left unmatched. The germline V gene has CDR1 KGHSH and CDR2 LQKENI. In DNA form, the CDR3 reads TGTGCCAGCTCACCACTAGCGGGGGGATTCACAGATACGCAGTATTTT. Its translation: CASSPLAGGFTDTQYF.

Ten or more counts support this clone. The V call is TRBV5-4, the J call TRBJ2-5; no definite D call. This CDR3 is 13 amino acids long. The germline gives CDR1 SGHNT, CDR2 YYREEE (reference sequence). With 2 bases removed from V and 4 bases from J, the gap between germline ends came to 9 bases. CDR3 region: CASSFIPGETQYF. The CDR3, as DNA: TGTGCCAGCAGCTTTATTCCCGGAGAGACCCAGTACTTC.

J is TRBJ2-1 and V is TRBV9, with 8 bases aligning to TRBD2. The V gene's germline CDR1 is SGDLS and CDR2 YYNGEE. The CDR3 sequence is 17 residues long. The V gene end was trimmed by 3 bases and the J gene end by 4 bases; junction bases not matched to a gene: 12. CDR3 protein: CASSARLGSGVYNEQFF. CDR3 nucleotides: TGTGCCAGCAGCGCTCGACTGGGTAGCGGGGTATACAATGAGCAGTTCTTC.

This CDR3 is CASSLDRGAGYEQYF. The CDR3 DNA reads as TGCGCCAGCAGCTTGGATCGGGGGGCAGGGTACGAGCAGTACTTC. The J gene is TRBJ2-7, the V gene TRBV5-1; TRBD2 is a possible D gene (7 bases). The germline CDR1 and CDR2 sequences are SGHRS and YFSETQ. CDR3 length: 15 amino acids. V lost 0 bases to trimming and J lost 4 bases, with 14 bases between them.

The chain links TRBV6-5 to TRBJ2-1; D is perhaps TRBD2 (6 bases). The CDR3 sequence is 15 residues long. The V and J ends lost 4 bases and 0 bases respectively, with 10 bases between them. Germline-derived CDR1 and CDR2 are MNHEY and SVGAGI. CDR3 DNA sequence: TGTGCCAGCAGTTTGACTAGTAGCTCCTACAATGAGCAGTTCTTC. As protein: CASSLTSSSYNEQFF.

This chain links TRBV6-5 with TRBJ1-2; TRBD1 matches at 9 bases. Germline V gene data show CDR1 as MNHEY and CDR2 as SVGAGI. The CDR3 runs 15 residues. V lost 4 bases to trimming and J lost 8 bases; unmatched junction nucleotides: 11. The CDR3 protein is CASSFAYRGRWGYTF. In DNA, the CDR3 is TGTGCCAGCAGTTTCGCCTACAGGGGGCGTTGGGGCTACACCTTC.

This clone has only one observation. The chain employs TRBV2 and TRBJ2-2; TRBD1 matches at 10 bases. This CDR3 region has 14 residues. The germline gives CDR1 SNHLY, CDR2 FYNNEI. Trimming removed 7 bases from V and 6 bases from J; junction bases left unmatched: 5. For the CDR3, the DNA is TGTGCCAGCAACATTGGACAGGGGGCCGGGGAGCTGTTTTTT. Amino acids: CASNIGQGAGELFF.

This chain links TRBV25-1 with TRBJ2-1; D possibly uses TRBD1 or TRBD2 (6 bases each). This CDR3 has 16 residues. The V end was cut by 2 bases, the J end by 4 bases, with 15 bases between. Germline V gene sequence: CDR1 MGHDK, CDR2 SYGVNS. The CDR3 sequence: CASSEGGLAKYNEQFF. The CDR3 nucleotides read TGTGCCAGCAGTGAAGGGGGCCTAGCGAAATACAATGAGCAGTTCTTC.

The sample holds one count of this clone. The chain has TRBV5-6 and TRBJ1-5, with 7 positions matching TRBD1. The V gene's germline CDR1 is SGHDT and CDR2 YYEEEE. J lost 0 bases, V lost 4 bases, and 4 bases had no gene match. The CDR3 sequence is 15 residues long. CDR3 DNA sequence: TGTGCCAGCAGCCCGGGACAGAATAGCAATCAGCCCCAGCATTTT. Protein: CASSPGQNSNQPQHF.

This clone has only a few counts. CDR3: CASSPYSNQPQHF. As DNA, the CDR3 is TGTGCCAGCAGCCCATATAGCAATCAGCCCCAGCATTTT. The chain carries TRBV5-8 and TRBJ1-5, with D uncertain. Deletions cut 4 bases from V and 0 bases from J, with 5 bases between. The germline gives CDR1 SGHTS, CDR2 YDEGEE. The CDR3 runs to 13 residues.

The chain recombines TRBV2 with TRBJ2-7; TRBD2 is a possible D gene (5 bases). The V end was cut by 7 bases, the J end by 0 bases, with 25 bases between. This CDR3 has 18 residues. Germline CDR1 is SNHLY and CDR2 is FYNNEI. The CDR3 loop reads CASMLPQGGQILSYEQYF. DNA for the CDR3: TGTGCCAGCATGCTGCCCCAAGGAGGCCAGATACTCTCCTACGAGCAGTACTTC. Together with reference TRBV2 and TRBJ2-7, the CDR3 gives the full variable domain: EPEVTQTPSHQVTQMGQEVILRCVPISNHLYFYWYRQILGQKVEFLVSFYNNEISEKSEIFDDQFSVERPDGSNFTLKIRSTKLEDSAMYFCASMLPQGGQILSYEQYFGPGTRLTVT.

This chain joins TRBV9 and TRBJ2-2; 7 positions agree with TRBD2. Germline V gene data show CDR1 as SGDLS and CDR2 as YYNGEE. Trimming removed 4 bases from V and 5 bases from J; junction bases left unmatched: 11. The CDR3 totals 16 residues. The CDR3 loop reads CASSPEGGRGTGELFF. Here the CDR3 DNA reads TGTGCCAGCAGCCCGGAAGGCGGGAGAGGAACCGGGGAGCTGTTTTTT.

This clone is a singleton in its sample. The rearrangement uses TRBV12-3 or TRBV12-4 and TRBJ1-2; D uncertain. The CDR3 length is 11 residues. Trimming removed 6 bases at V and 5 bases at J, with 7 bases between. In DNA, the CDR3 is TGTGCCAGCAGCCTAAGTTATGGCTACACCTTC. Its protein product is CASSLSYGYTF.